One TCR beta chain is described in this entry. Antigen: not known. Regarding time point: pre-treatment baseline. Patients had no prior systemic cancer treatment, immunosuppressants or other active cancers. Produced via immunoSEQ multiplex PCR; TCRdb's table is partial and in-frame only. The sample lists 9,500 to 14,000 clones; 83% were seen once. The data stem from a study of blood T cell dynamics during melanoma immunotherapy. For the study at large: First-line therapy was either pembrolizumab or nivolumab with ipilimumab for metastatic melanoma. Study-level points and caveats: PBMC repertoires of eventual disease-control patients split at W3 into clonality or diversity gains.

The germline V gene has CDR1 LNHDA and CDR2 SQIVND (reference sequence). V was shortened by 6 bases and J by 0 bases, with 15 bases between the two germline ends. This CDR3 region has 16 residues. The source material was blood, sampled from a patient treated with checkpoint blockade. The rearrangement joins TRBV19 to TRBJ2-1; D unclear. The TCR originated in a human donor with melanoma. DNA of the CDR3: TGTGCCAGTAGCGAAAAGGGTGGGATCTCCTACAATGAGCAGTTCTTC. Translated: CASSEKGGISYNEQFF.